The 27 T cell receptor beta chains presented below share a single source sample, sequenced in a study of cytomegalovirus exposure and HLA in healthy donors. Primers included in the PCR were 60 Vbeta and 13 Jbeta primers. Repertoires were generated with immunoSEQ multiplex PCR, while TCRdb's copy carries only in-frame clones and drops some. This table has about 160,000 clones, 82% appearing once. The sample comprised PBMCs. The origin of the receptors is a girl aged 10 to 17 in good health and CMV-seropositive.

This chain's CDR3 is CASRKRNTGELFF. Here the CDR3 DNA reads TGCGCCAGCAGAAAGAGGAACACCGGGGAGCTGTTTTTT. The chain is built from TRBV5-1 and TRBJ2-2; no firm D call. Germline V gene data show CDR1 as SGHRS and CDR2 as YFSETQ. The CDR3 sequence is 13 residues long. Trimming cost V 5 bases and J 1 base, with 6 bases left between them.

The chain recombines TRBV6-1 with TRBJ2-3; unclear D gene. CDR1 and CDR2 (germline): MNHNS, SASEGT. This CDR3 comprises 13 residues. The V end was cut by 5 bases, the J end by 1 base, with 7 bases between. The CDR3 bases are TGTGCCAGCAGTACCGAGGGCACAGATACGCAGTATTTT. This gives the protein CASSTEGTDTQYF.

This chain links TRBV5-4 with TRBJ2-2, with TRBD1 matching over 9 bases. V lost 7 bases, J lost 7 bases, and 8 bases stayed unmatched. Germline V gene data show CDR1 as SGHNT and CDR2 as YYREEE (reference sequence). This CDR3 is built from 14 residues. CDR3: CASQGQGYIGELFF. DNA of the CDR3: TGTGCCAGCCAGGGACAGGGCTACATCGGGGAGCTGTTTTTT.

This chain links TRBV10-2 with TRBJ2-3; 8 bases are a match to TRBD1. The CDR3 contains 15 residues. CDR1 and CDR2 (germline): WSHSY, SAAADI. J gave up 2 bases and V 3 bases, and 4 bases lay outside the gene matches. This CDR3 is CASSEWTGITDTQYF. The CDR3 DNA follows: TGCGCCAGCAGTGAATGGACAGGGATCACAGATACGCAGTATTTT.

This sequence joins TRBV29-1 and TRBJ1-2, with D tentatively TRBD1 (5 bases). The CDR3 extends over 15 amino acids. From germline, CDR1 is SQVTM and CDR2 ANQGSEA. Between the trimmed V and J ends, which lost 3 bases and 0 bases, there was a span of 14 bases. The chain's CDR3 is CSVDSQGPANYGYTF. In DNA form, the CDR3 reads TGCAGCGTTGACAGTCAGGGCCCAGCTAACTATGGCTACACCTTC.

This clone has just a few counts. The V call is TRBV6-1, the J call TRBJ2-7; TRBD2 matches 11 bases. Looked up from germline, CDR1 is MNHNS and CDR2 is SASEGT. This CDR3 has 14 amino acids. V was pared by 5 bases and J by 4 bases, with 4 bases of the junction left unmatched. The CDR3 sequence is CASSIAGGPYEQYF. The DNA for the CDR3 is TGTGCCAGCAGTATAGCGGGAGGGCCGTACGAGCAGTACTTC.

The V and J genes are TRBV27 and TRBJ1-1, with a possible D match to TRBD1 (6 bases). Germline loops: CDR1 MNHEY, CDR2 SMNVEV (reference sequence). CDR3 length: 15 amino acids. The ends were cut back, 4 bases at V and 0 bases at J, with 12 bases in the middle. The CDR3 DNA follows: TGTGCCAGCAGTTCAGGACAGCTAATGAACACTGAAGCTTTCTTT. As protein: CASSSGQLMNTEAFF.

J is TRBJ2-7 and V is TRBV29-1; tentatively, D is TRBD1 (5 bases). This CDR3 is built from 13 residues. V lost 4 bases, J lost 8 bases, and 18 bases lay in between. Per the germline V gene, CDR1 is SQVTM and CDR2 is ANQGSEA. CDR3 region: CSVGGTARSQQYF. The CDR3 region has the DNA TGCAGCGTTGGGGGCACAGCTAGGTCCCAGCAGTACTTC.

The J gene is TRBJ2-7, the V gene TRBV29-1, with TRBD2 as a possible D gene (5 bases). CDR3 length: 13 amino acids. V was trimmed by 7 bases and J by 7 bases, leaving 20 bases between them. Germline V gene sequence: CDR1 SQVTM, CDR2 ANQGSEA. The CDR3 coding sequence is TGCAGCGCCTCAGAGCAGGAGGTGGGGGAGCAGTACTTC. Translating gives CSASEQEVGEQYF.

The rearrangement uses TRBV5-4 and TRBJ2-7; D remains unclear. Germline CDR1 and CDR2: SGHNT and YYREEE (reference sequence). This CDR3 has 12 amino acids. Written as DNA, the CDR3 is TGTGCGACGGGTCACCCCTCCTACGAGCAGTACTTC. Its protein product is CATGHPSYEQYF.

V is TRBV11-2 and J is TRBJ2-5; D possibly corresponds to TRBD1 (5 bases). V gave up 5 bases and J gave up 4 bases, with 14 bases separating them. The CDR3 extends over 14 amino acids. Germline V gene lookup returns CDR1 SGHAT and CDR2 FQNNGV. The CDR3 DNA reads as TGTGCCAGCAGCCCCGTCGGCAGGGCAGAGACCCAGTACTTC. Translation: CASSPVGRAETQYF.

V and J are TRBV5-4 and TRBJ2-1; TRBD1 aligns across 9 bases. CDR1 is SGHNT and CDR2 is YYREEE in the germline V gene (reference sequence). Germline trimming cut 3 bases from V and 6 bases from J; bases unmatched to any gene: 7. The CDR3 length is 15 residues. The chain's CDR3 is CASSSGQGVFNEQFF. The CDR3 region has the DNA TGTGCCAGCAGCTCGGGACAGGGAGTTTTCAATGAGCAGTTCTTC.

The V gene is TRBV19, the J gene TRBJ1-1; 7 positions match TRBD1. The germline CDR1 and CDR2 sequences are LNHDA and SQIVND (reference sequence). After removal of 3 bases from V and 4 bases from J, the junction contained 11 bases not matched to a gene. CDR3 length: 16 residues. DNA of the CDR3: TGTGCCAGTAGTATCCGATGGGACAGCTTGAGCACTGAAGCTTTCTTT. Translating gives CASSIRWDSLSTEAFF.

The V and J genes are TRBV7-2 and TRBJ2-3, with 12 bases matching TRBD2. Germline V gene lookup returns CDR1 SGHTA and CDR2 FQGNSA. This CDR3 is 16 amino acids long. V lost 2 bases and J lost 4; bases outside the gene matches: 4. CDR3 loop: CASSLYPSGGADTQYF. CDR3 DNA sequence: TGTGCCAGCAGCTTATACCCTAGCGGGGGGGCAGATACGCAGTATTTT. The variable domain in full, completed from reference TRBV7-2 and TRBJ2-3, reads GAGVSQSPSNKVTEKGKDVELRCDPISGHTALYWYRQSLGQGLEFLIYFQGNSAPDKSGLPSDRFSAERTGGSVSTLTIQRTQQEDSAVYLCASSLYPSGGADTQYFGPGTRLTVL.

CDR3 sequence: CASSSPGWAYDKNIQYF. The CDR3 DNA follows: TGTGCCAGCAGTTCCCCAGGGTGGGCGTACGACAAAAACATTCAGTACTTC. This chain joins TRBV28 and TRBJ2-4, with a weak D call TRBD1 (5 bases). The CDR3 spans 17 residues. CDR1 MDHEN and CDR2 SYDVKM come from the germline V gene. V was clipped by 4 bases and J by 3 bases, with 19 bases between them.

The chain has TRBV7-8 and TRBJ2-7, with TRBD2 matching over 7 bases. CDR1 and CDR2 (germline): SGHVS, FQNEAQ. Trimming at V came to 5 bases and at J to 10 bases, leaving 8 bases not matched to a gene. The CDR3 sequence is 12 residues long. CDR3 amino acids: CASSAYPSGQYF. Written as DNA, the CDR3 is TGTGCCAGCAGCGCATACCCTAGCGGCCAGTACTTC.

This clone was found a few times. The chain links TRBV10-3 to TRBJ1-5; no clear D. This CDR3 spans 15 amino acids. The germline V gene has CDR1 ENHRY and CDR2 SYGVKD. Trimming removed 3 bases from V and 6 bases from J, with 15 bases in between. CDR3 sequence (DNA): TGTGCCATCAGTGACGGCAACCTGGGCCCTCAGCCCCAGCATTTT. Translating it yields CAISDGNLGPQPQHF.

The chain links TRBV4-2 to TRBJ1-2; tentative D call: TRBD1 (6 bases). CDR1 and CDR2 from the germline V gene are LGHNA and YNFKEQ. The CDR3 spans 17 residues. Trimming took 5 bases from V and 8 from J, leaving 27 bases between them. The CDR3 nucleotides read TGTGCCAGCAGCGAAGGACAGACCAGATTGTTCCCTATGGGCTACACCTTC. Translating gives CASSEGQTRLFPMGYTF.

The chain couples TRBV6-5 to TRBJ1-2; 7 positions agree with TRBD1. The V gene's germline CDR1 is MNHEY and CDR2 SVGAGI. The CDR3 is made up of 13 amino acids. The trim removed 6 bases at V and 7 bases at J, leaving 8 bases unmatched. The CDR3 protein is CASRTGISGGYTF. As DNA, the CDR3 is TGTGCCAGCAGGACAGGGATTTCAGGTGGCTACACCTTC.

This clone was seen once. V gene TRBV9 combines with J gene TRBJ1-5, with TRBD1 identical over 9 bases. Germline lookup yields CDR1 SGDLS and CDR2 YYNGEE. Germline trimming cut 4 bases from V and 4 bases from J; bases unmatched to any gene: 3. This CDR3 contains 14 residues. CDR3 nucleotides: TGTGCCAGCAGCCTGGGACAGGGAAATCAGCCCCAGCATTTT. It is translated as CASSLGQGNQPQHF.

The chain joins TRBV10-3 to TRBJ2-1; D gene unclear. Germline CDR1 and CDR2: ENHRY and SYGVKD. The CDR3 covers 16 residues. V lost 3 bases and J lost 2, with 14 bases in between. CDR3 coding DNA: TGTGCCATCAGTGAAACCCTGGCGGAGACCTACAATGAGCAGTTCTTC. Translating gives CAISETLAETYNEQFF.

This chain connects TRBV7-8 to TRBJ2-5; D unresolved. V lost 1 base and J 5 bases, leaving 5 bases between the germline ends. Germline CDR1 and CDR2: SGHVS and FQNEAQ. This CDR3 is built from 12 residues. The CDR3 loop reads CASSLVRETQYF. CDR3 DNA: TGTGCCAGCAGCTTAGTCAGGGAGACCCAGTACTTC. Complete variable domain (other parts from reference TRBV7-8 and TRBJ2-5): GAGVSQSPRYKVAKRGQDVALRCDPISGHVSLFWYQQALGQGPEFLTYFQNEAQLDKSGLPSDRFFAERPEGSVSTLKIQRTQQEDSAVYLCASSLVRETQYFGPGTRLLVL.

The V gene is TRBV7-3, the J gene TRBJ2-2; D remains ambiguous. The CDR3 runs 14 residues. V lost 5 bases and J 6 bases, leaving 13 bases between the germline ends. Germline V gene data show CDR1 as SGHTA and CDR2 as FQGTGA. The CDR3 here is CASSPITRAGELFF. For the CDR3, the DNA is TGTGCCAGCAGCCCGATAACACGGGCCGGGGAGCTGTTTTTT.

The rearrangement joins TRBV7-6 to TRBJ1-4, with D perhaps TRBD1 (6 bases). Per the germline V gene, CDR1 is SGHVS and CDR2 is FNYEAQ. The CDR3 length is 15 residues. With 6 bases removed from V and 2 bases from J, the gap between germline ends came to 13 bases. This chain's CDR3 is CASSLTGTTNEKLFF. The CDR3 DNA is TGTGCCAGCAGTCTTACAGGGACCACTAATGAAAAACTGTTTTTT. The variable domain in full, with the rest retrieved from reference TRBV7-6 and TRBJ1-4, is GAGVSQSPRYKVTKRGQDVALRCDPISGHVSLYWYRQALGQGPEFLTYFNYEAQQDKSGLPNDRFSAERPEGSISTLTIQRTEQRDSAMYRCASSLTGTTNEKLFFGSGTQLSVL.

The chain joins TRBV11-2 to TRBJ1-6, with 8 positions matching TRBD1. Germline CDR1 SGHAT, CDR2 FQNNGV. This CDR3 has 13 residues. After removal of 1 base from V and 18 bases from J, the junction contained 8 bases not matched to a gene. CDR3 nucleotide sequence: TGTGCCAGCAGCTTAGGAGGACAGGGACCTTCCCACTTT. It is translated as CASSLGGQGPSHF. Full variable domain (remainder filled in from reference TRBV11-2 and TRBJ1-6): EAGVAQSPRYKIIEKRQSVAFWCNPISGHATLYWYQQILGQGPKLLIQFQNNGVVDDSQLPKDRFSAERLKGVDSTLKIQPAKLEDSAVYLCASSLGGQGPSHFGNGTRLTVT.

This clone was seen just once. This chain connects TRBV15 to TRBJ1-1, with TRBD1 matching 9 bases. There are 15 residues in the CDR3. V lost 3 bases to trimming and J lost 2 bases; unmatched junction nucleotides: 4. The germline gives CDR1 LNHNV, CDR2 YYDKDF (reference sequence). The CDR3 loop is CATSRDRGLNTEAFF. In nucleotides, the CDR3 is TGTGCCACCAGCAGGGACAGGGGCCTAAACACTGAAGCTTTCTTT.

The chain employs TRBV19 and TRBJ1-5; D might be TRBD1 (5 bases). V lost 7 bases to trimming and J lost 7 bases, with 14 bases between them. Germline values: CDR1 LNHDA, CDR2 SQIVND (reference sequence). This CDR3 contains 13 residues. CDR3 in DNA: TGTGCCAGTAATGGCAGGGCTGGGCAGCCCCAGCATTTT. Translating it yields CASNGRAGQPQHF.